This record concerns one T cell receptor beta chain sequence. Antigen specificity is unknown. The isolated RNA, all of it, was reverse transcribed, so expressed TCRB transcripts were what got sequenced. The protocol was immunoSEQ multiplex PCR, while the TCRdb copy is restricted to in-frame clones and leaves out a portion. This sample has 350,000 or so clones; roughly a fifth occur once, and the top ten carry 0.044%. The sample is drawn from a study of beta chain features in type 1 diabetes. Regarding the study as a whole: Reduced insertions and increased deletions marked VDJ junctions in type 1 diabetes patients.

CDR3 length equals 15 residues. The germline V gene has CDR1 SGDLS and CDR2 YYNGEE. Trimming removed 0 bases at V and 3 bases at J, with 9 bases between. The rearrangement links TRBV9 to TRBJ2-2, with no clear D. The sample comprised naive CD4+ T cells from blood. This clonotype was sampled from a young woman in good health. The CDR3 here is CASSVGGRDTGELFF. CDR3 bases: TGTGCCAGCAGCGTAGGTGGGCGCGACACCGGGGAGCTGTTTTTT.